A single T cell receptor beta chain is shown here with its context. This receptor's antigen is unknown. The record has no base qualities; no much larger clone is one base away. These data are taken from a study of control samples from healthy donors and cancer patients (TCRdb year 2020). To prepare the library, the immunoSEQ multiplex PCR assay was applied. TCRdb's version of the immuneACCESS table is confined to in-frame rearrangements and falls short of the full clone set. An unresolved V gene accounts for under half of the shortfall where checked; the remainder is of unknown origin. The sample table contains about 130,000 clones; only one count was recorded for more than 90% of them. Of the sample, less than 7% is held by the ten largest clones. V gives up 6 bases and J gives up 8 bases, and the segment between their germline ends measures 28 bases. The CDR3 runs 17 residues from the cysteine to the phenylalanine. The kept DNA is CDR3 alone, 51 bases in frame from the first base. According to the germline V gene, CDR1 reads MGHDK and CDR2 reads SYGVNS.

The receptor was isolated from a young man in good health. Sequenced material: blood. The chain uses TRBV25-1 and TRBJ1-2; no D gene can be assigned with confidence. The base sequence is TGTGCCAGCAGGTTAATGGTTCACAGATGTCGGGGTAGGGGCTACACCTTC. The resulting protein is CASRLMVHRCRGRGYTF.